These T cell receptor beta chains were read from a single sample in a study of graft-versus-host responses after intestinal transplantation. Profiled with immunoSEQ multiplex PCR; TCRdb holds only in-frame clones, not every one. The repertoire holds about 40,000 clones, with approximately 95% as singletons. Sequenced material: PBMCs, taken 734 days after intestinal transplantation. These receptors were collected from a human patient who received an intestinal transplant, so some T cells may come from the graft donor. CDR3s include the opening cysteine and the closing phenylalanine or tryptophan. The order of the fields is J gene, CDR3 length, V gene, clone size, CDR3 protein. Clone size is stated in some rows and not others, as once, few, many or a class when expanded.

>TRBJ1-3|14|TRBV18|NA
CASSPSREGNTIYF
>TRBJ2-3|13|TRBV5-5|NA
CASSFRVTDTQYF
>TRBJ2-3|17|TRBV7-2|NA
CASSKGLAFPRKDTQYF
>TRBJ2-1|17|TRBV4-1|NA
CASSQELGEGPWNEQFF
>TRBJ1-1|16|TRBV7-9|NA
CASSPGTSLKETEAFF
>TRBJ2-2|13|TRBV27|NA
CASSLGLHGELFF
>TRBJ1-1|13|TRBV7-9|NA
CAIPGGGNTEAFF
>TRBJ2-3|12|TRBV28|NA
CASAPVTDTQYF
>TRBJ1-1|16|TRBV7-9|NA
CASSSSGGTGDTEAFF
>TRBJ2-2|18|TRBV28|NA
CASRGVWDRPINTGELFF
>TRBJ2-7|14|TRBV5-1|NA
CASSPGQGSYEQYF
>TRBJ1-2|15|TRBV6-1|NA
CASTSRQGPNYGYTF
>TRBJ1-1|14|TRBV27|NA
CASSSSGGNTEAFF
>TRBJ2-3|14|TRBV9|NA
CASSVEWVTDTQYF
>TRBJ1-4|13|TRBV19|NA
CASIRTVGEKLFF
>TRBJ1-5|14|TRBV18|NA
CASSPGGVNQPQHF
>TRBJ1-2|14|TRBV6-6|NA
CASSYPAGQYGYTF
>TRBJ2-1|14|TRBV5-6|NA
CASSWGTGYNEQFF
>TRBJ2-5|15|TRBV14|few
CASSPRLAGSETQYF
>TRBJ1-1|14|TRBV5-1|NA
CASSWDIVNTEAFF
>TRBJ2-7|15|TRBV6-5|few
CASSYSNQGLNEQYF
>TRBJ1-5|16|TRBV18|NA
CASSPSRQGSGQPQHF